The 22 T cell receptor beta chains listed next were all sequenced from one sample in a study of blood T cell repertoires in COVID-19. Profiling relied on immunoSEQ multiplex PCR, and the TCRdb table lists in-frame clones only, not all of them. The profile shows 150,000 to 180,000 clones, roughly 80% of them singletons. The sequencing sample was made of peripheral blood. These receptors were collected from a woman aged 60-70 years with COVID-19, enrolled during active disease.

This chain uses TRBV7-3 with TRBJ2-2, with a weak D call TRBD1 (5 bases). The germline V and J ends were trimmed by 1 base and 5 bases, with 14 bases remaining between them. This CDR3 region has 16 residues. Looked up from germline, CDR1 is SGHTA and CDR2 is FQGTGA. The CDR3 nucleotides read TGTGCCAGCAGCTTAAGAGCAGGGATGGGAACCGGGGAGCTGTTTTTT. Translated, it gives CASSLRAGMGTGELFF.

The V and J genes are TRBV7-6 and TRBJ1-1, with D uncertain. The CDR3 totals 14 residues. Trimming pared 4 bases from V and 0 bases from J, leaving 9 bases between. From germline, CDR1 is SGHVS and CDR2 FNYEAQ. CDR3 loop: CASSSIRVNTEAFF. CDR3 DNA sequence: TGTGCCAGCAGCTCGATACGGGTGAACACTGAAGCTTTCTTT.

The chain uses TRBV9 and TRBJ2-5; tentatively, D is TRBD1 (5 bases). This CDR3 region has 14 residues. V was cut by 4 bases and J by 5 bases, with 15 bases left in between. The germline gives CDR1 SGDLS, CDR2 YYNGEE. The CDR3 DNA reads as TGTGCCAGCAGCACCCGACAGTGGCGGGAGACCCAGTACTTC. Encoded protein: CASSTRQWRETQYF.

The chain recombines TRBV10-3 with TRBJ1-2, with 7 bases identical to TRBD1. Germline V lookup: CDR1 ENHRY, CDR2 SYGVKD. V gave up 0 bases and J gave up 7 bases; unmatched junction bases: 2. CDR3 length: 13 amino acids. CDR3: CAISESGGLGYTF. In DNA form, the CDR3 reads TGTGCCATCAGTGAGTCAGGGGGCCTTGGCTACACCTTC.

The chain links TRBV2 to TRBJ2-5; the match to TRBD1 covers 10 bases. The CDR3 sequence is 14 residues long. Germline CDR1 SNHLY, CDR2 FYNNEI. V lost 6 bases to trimming and J lost 1 base; unmatched junction nucleotides: 2. The chain's CDR3 is CASRWTGGQETQYF. CDR3 bases: TGTGCCAGCAGGTGGACAGGGGGCCAAGAGACCCAGTACTTC.

This clone was detected once. The chain recombines TRBV5-6 with TRBJ1-1; D gene unclear. CDR1 and CDR2 from the germline V gene are SGHDT and YYEEEE. V dropped 4 bases and J dropped 0 bases, with 16 bases sitting between them. The CDR3 is 16 residues long. The DNA for the CDR3 is TGTGCCAGCAGCCTCATTTCCAGGTTTATGAACACTGAAGCTTTCTTT. This codes for CASSLISRFMNTEAFF.

This chain links TRBV25-1 with TRBJ1-2; perhaps TRBD1 as D (5 bases). CDR1 is MGHDK, CDR2 SYGVNS, per germline. V gave up 4 bases and J gave up 6 bases, with 15 bases separating them. CDR3 length equals 14 residues. CDR3 nucleotide sequence: TGTGCCAGCAGTGCCAGACAGTTGGGGCATGGCTACACCTTC. Translation gives CASSARQLGHGYTF.

This chain joins TRBV11-3 and TRBJ2-5, with 12 bases identical to TRBD2. The germline V gene has CDR1 SGHNT and CDR2 YENEEA. V shed 5 bases, J shed 2 bases, and the junction held 3 bases outside the gene matches. CDR3 length: 15 residues. CDR3 DNA: TGTGCCAGCAGCCCCACTAGCGGGGGGCAAGAGACCCAGTACTTC. It encodes CASSPTSGGQETQYF.

The V and J genes are TRBV27 and TRBJ2-3; 9 bases align to TRBD2. The CDR3 is 15 amino acids. V shed 3 bases and J 5 bases; nucleotides not matched to a gene: 6. Per the germline V gene, CDR1 is MNHEY and CDR2 is SMNVEV (reference sequence). Here the CDR3 reads CASSFDSGGRDTQYF. The CDR3 DNA sequence: TGTGCCAGCAGTTTCGATAGCGGGGGCAGAGATACGCAGTATTTT.

The chain has TRBV11-1 and TRBJ2-1, with TRBD1 matching 8 bases. Germline V gene sequence: CDR1 SGHAT, CDR2 FQDESV (reference sequence). The CDR3 consists of 15 residues. V trimming: 1 base; J trimming: 1 base; junction bases outside the gene matches: 0. The CDR3 protein is CASSLGDRSYNEQFF. CDR3 DNA sequence: TGTGCCAGCAGCTTAGGGGACAGGTCCTACAATGAGCAGTTCTTC.

This rearrangement joins TRBV3-1 (or the pseudogene TRBV3-2) to TRBJ1-3; unclear D gene. Trimming stripped 3 bases from V and 4 bases from J, with 10 bases between. Germline V CDR1 and CDR2: LGHDT, YNNKEL (reference sequence). The CDR3 loop spans 14 amino acids. The CDR3 DNA reads as TGTGCCAGCAGCCAGATTAGCTTCGGAAACACCATATATTTT. Translating gives CASSQISFGNTIYF.

This clone has only a few counts. V gene TRBV7-2 combines with J gene TRBJ1-2, with D perhaps matching TRBD1 (5 bases). Looked up from germline, CDR1 is SGHTA and CDR2 is FQGNSA. V was pared by 3 bases and J by 2 bases, with 7 bases between. This CDR3 contains 13 residues. CDR3 loop: CASSFGANYGYTF. The CDR3 DNA follows: TGTGCCAGCAGCTTTGGGGCAAACTATGGCTACACCTTC.

The chain links TRBV7-8 to TRBJ1-4; D possibly corresponds to TRBD1 (5 bases). Germline CDR1 is SGHVS and CDR2 is FQNEAQ. This CDR3 region has 15 residues. Trimming took off 3 bases at V and 2 bases at J, with 10 bases between the two ends. As DNA, the CDR3 is TGTGCCAGCAGCTTTCTAAGGGGCACTAATGAAAAACTGTTTTTT. It encodes CASSFLRGTNEKLFF.

The V call is TRBV7-8, the J call TRBJ1-2, with TRBD1 matching over 9 bases. Trimming cost V 5 bases and J 10 bases; bases outside gene matches: 5. The CDR3 length is 12 residues. Germline-derived CDR1 and CDR2 are SGHVS and FQNEAQ. The CDR3 spells CASSPRTGDYTF. CDR3 in DNA: TGTGCCAGCAGCCCCAGGACAGGGGACTACACCTTC.

The chain's CDR3 is CASTLTFGTATNEQFF. DNA for the CDR3: TGCGCCAGCACCCTGACGTTCGGGACAGCCACGAATGAGCAGTTCTTC. J is TRBJ2-1 and V is TRBV5-1; 7 nucleotides agree with TRBD1. The CDR3 totals 16 residues. Germline V lookup: CDR1 SGHRS, CDR2 YFSETQ. V shed 6 bases and J 7 bases; nucleotides not matched to a gene: 16.

The DNA of the CDR3 is TGCAGCGTTGCTTCTCGGAGCGAAGATACGCAGTATTTT. This gives the protein CSVASRSEDTQYF. The rearrangement links TRBV29-1 to TRBJ2-3, with D unclear. The V end lost 4 bases, the J end lost 5 bases, and 13 bases lay between the germline ends. The germline V gene has CDR1 SQVTM and CDR2 ANQGSEA. This CDR3 has 13 residues.

A word on this clone: A read error is possible here, since a much larger clone lies one base away. Other DNA sequences within the sample encode an identical CDR3. The J gene is TRBJ2-7, the V gene TRBV18; 7 nucleotides line up with TRBD1. Germline loops: CDR1 KGHSH, CDR2 LQKENI. The CDR3 consists of 13 residues. Trimming cost V 5 bases and J 7 bases; bases outside gene matches: 8. The DNA of the CDR3 is TGTGCCAGCTCAAGGGACAGAGAGAAAGAGCAGTACGTC. It yields the protein CASSRDREKEQYV.

This clone was picked up one time. The gene calls are TRBV7-3 and TRBJ2-1; TRBD1 aligns across 7 bases. The CDR3 is 15 amino acids. Germline loops: CDR1 SGHTA, CDR2 FQGTGA. J gave up 3 bases and V 5 bases, and 7 bases lay outside the gene matches. The DNA for the CDR3 is TGTGCCAGCAGCCCACAGGGGAGCGGCTACAATGAGCAGTTCTTC. Its protein is CASSPQGSGYNEQFF.

The DNA of the CDR3 is TGTGCCAGCAGCCCCACCGGGACAGGGGGCTACGAGCAGTACTTC. This gives the protein CASSPTGTGGYEQYF. The chain joins TRBV7-9 to TRBJ2-7; 11 bases fit TRBD1. Germline V gene sequence: CDR1 SEHNR, CDR2 FQNEAQ (reference sequence). The V and J ends lost 5 bases and 3 bases, in that order; junction bases with no gene match: 6. This CDR3 has 15 residues.

This rearrangement joins TRBV19 to TRBJ1-5; D possibly corresponds to TRBD1 (5 bases). The CDR3 has 14 residues. The V gene's germline CDR1 is LNHDA and CDR2 SQIVND (reference sequence). V was cut by 2 bases and J by 6 bases, with 11 bases left in between. For the CDR3, the DNA is TGTGCCAGTAGTATAAACGGGGGGGGTCAGCCCCAGCATTTT. Translating gives CASSINGGGQPQHF.

This clone has a single count. This chain links TRBV5-1 with TRBJ2-1, with 11 bases fitting TRBD2. CDR3 length: 16 amino acids. The V gene's germline CDR1 is SGHRS and CDR2 YFSETQ. With V trimmed by 2 bases and J by 5 bases, 6 bases remained unmatched. The CDR3 nucleotides read TGCGCCAGCAGCTTTGGGACTAGCGGAGACAACAATGAGCAGTTCTTC. Its protein is CASSFGTSGDNNEQFF. Supplemented by reference TRBV5-1 and TRBJ2-1, the full variable domain reads KAGVTQTPRYLIKTRGQQVTLSCSPISGHRSVSWYQQTPGQGLQFLFEYFSETQRNKGNFPGRFSGRQFSNSRSEMNVSTLELGDSALYLCASSFGTSGDNNEQFFGPGTRLTVL.

In this sample, this clone turned up a few times. The chain combines TRBV6-5 with TRBJ1-2; TRBD1 matches at 10 bases. Germline V gene lookup returns CDR1 MNHEY and CDR2 SVGAGI. The CDR3 totals 15 residues. V shed 6 bases and J 3 bases; nucleotides not matched to a gene: 7. Here the CDR3 reads CASRGGDRGDYGYTF. CDR3 nucleotide sequence: TGTGCCAGCAGGGGGGGGGACAGGGGAGACTATGGCTACACCTTC.